This T cell receptor (beta chain) is from a study of blood T cells in healthy people across ages. General study points: Estimates of diversity drawn from one million T cells were considered underestimates.

Sample-barcoded 5' priming and a J-beta primer mix drove a second PCR of roughly 6 to 12 cycles. The authors tagged each cDNA molecule using a template-switch adaptor with 12 random nucleotides. From the 5' RACE reads, TCRdb called clonotypes with MiXCR, one entry per CDR3 protein. The sample lists hundreds of thousands of distinct CDR3 sequences; about 21% were seen once. Comments on this clonotype: What it binds is unknown.

Per-sample yields of isolated PBMCs were at least 6 million. The sample was blood. This TCR was recovered from a man in his 70s in good health.

The CDR3 coding sequence is TGTGCCAGCAGTTTAGGACGGGACAGGAGCTCCTACGAGCAGTACTTC. This gives the protein CASSLGRDRSSYEQYF. The rearrangement links TRBV27 to TRBJ2-7; TRBD1 matches at 8 bases. V lost 2 bases and J lost 0; bases outside the gene matches: 6. The germline gives CDR1 MNHEY, CDR2 SMNVEV (reference sequence). This CDR3 spans 16 amino acids.